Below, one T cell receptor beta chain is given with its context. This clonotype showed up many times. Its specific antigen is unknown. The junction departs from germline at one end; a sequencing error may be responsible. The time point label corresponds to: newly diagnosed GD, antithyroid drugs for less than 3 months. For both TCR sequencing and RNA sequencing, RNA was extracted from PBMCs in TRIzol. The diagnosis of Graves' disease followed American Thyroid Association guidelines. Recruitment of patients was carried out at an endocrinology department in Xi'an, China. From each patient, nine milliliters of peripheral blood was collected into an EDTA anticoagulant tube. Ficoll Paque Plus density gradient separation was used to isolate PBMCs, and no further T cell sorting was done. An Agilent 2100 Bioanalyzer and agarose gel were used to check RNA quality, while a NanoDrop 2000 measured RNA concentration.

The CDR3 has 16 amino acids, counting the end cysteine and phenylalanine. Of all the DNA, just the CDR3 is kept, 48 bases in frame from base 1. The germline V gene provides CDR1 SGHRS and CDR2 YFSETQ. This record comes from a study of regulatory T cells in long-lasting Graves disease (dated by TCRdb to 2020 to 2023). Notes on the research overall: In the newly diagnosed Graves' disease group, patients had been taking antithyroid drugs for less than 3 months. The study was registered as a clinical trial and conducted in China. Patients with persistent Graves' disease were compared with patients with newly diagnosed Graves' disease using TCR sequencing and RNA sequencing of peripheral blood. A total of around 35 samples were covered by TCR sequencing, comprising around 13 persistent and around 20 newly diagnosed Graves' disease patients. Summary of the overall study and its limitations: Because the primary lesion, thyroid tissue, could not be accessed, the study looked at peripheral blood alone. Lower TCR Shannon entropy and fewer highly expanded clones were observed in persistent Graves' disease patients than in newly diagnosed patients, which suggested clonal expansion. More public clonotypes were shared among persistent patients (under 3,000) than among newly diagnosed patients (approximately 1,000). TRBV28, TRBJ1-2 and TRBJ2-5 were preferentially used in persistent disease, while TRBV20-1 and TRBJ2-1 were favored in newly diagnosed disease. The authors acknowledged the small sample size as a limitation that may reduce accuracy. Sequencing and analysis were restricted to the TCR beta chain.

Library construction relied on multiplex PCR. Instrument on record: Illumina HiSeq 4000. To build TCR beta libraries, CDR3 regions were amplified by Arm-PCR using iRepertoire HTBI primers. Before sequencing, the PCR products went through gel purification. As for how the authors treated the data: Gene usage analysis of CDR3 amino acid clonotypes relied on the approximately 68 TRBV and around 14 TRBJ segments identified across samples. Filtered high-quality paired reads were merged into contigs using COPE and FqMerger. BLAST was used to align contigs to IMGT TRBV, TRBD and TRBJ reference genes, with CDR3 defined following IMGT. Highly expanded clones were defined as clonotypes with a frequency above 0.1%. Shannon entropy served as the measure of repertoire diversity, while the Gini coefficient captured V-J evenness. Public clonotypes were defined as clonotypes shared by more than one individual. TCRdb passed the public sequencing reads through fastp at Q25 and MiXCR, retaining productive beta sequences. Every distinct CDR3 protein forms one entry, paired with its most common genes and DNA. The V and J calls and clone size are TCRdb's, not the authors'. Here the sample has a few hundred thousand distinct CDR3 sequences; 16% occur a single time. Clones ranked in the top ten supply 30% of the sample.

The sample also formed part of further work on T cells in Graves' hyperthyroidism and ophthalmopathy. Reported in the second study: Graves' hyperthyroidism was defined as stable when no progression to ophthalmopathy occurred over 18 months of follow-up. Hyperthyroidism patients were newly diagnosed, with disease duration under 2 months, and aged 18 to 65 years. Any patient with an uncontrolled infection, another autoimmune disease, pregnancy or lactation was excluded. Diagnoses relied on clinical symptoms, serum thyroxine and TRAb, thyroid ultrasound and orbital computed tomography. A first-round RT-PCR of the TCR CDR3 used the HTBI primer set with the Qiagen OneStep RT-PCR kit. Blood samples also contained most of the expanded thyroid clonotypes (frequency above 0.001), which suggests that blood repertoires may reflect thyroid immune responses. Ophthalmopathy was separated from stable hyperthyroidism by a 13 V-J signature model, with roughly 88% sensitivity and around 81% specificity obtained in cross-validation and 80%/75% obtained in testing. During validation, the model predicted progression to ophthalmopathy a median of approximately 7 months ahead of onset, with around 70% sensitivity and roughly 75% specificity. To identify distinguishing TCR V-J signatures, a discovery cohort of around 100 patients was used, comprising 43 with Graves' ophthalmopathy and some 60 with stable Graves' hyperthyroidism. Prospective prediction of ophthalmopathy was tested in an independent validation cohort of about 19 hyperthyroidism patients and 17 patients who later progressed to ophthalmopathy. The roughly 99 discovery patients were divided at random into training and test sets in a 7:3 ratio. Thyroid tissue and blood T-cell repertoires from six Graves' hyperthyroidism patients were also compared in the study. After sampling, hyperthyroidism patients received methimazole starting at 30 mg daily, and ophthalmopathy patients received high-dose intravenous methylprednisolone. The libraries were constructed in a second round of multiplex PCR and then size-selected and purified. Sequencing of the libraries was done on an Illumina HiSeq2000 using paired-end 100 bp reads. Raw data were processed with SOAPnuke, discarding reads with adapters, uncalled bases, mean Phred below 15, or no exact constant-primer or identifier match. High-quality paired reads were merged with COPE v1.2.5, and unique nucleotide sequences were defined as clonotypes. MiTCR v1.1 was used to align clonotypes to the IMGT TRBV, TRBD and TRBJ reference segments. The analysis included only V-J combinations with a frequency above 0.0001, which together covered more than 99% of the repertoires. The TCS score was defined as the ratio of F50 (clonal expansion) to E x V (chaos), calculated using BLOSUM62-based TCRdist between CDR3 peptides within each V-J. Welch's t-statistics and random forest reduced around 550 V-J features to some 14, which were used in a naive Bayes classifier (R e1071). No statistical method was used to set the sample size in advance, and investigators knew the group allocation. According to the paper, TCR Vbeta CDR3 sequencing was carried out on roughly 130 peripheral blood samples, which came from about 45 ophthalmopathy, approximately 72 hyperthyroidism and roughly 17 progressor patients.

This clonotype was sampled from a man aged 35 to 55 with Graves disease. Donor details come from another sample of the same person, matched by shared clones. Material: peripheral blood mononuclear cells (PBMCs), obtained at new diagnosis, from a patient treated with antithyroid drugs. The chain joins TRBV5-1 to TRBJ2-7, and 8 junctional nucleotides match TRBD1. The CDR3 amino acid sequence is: CASSLAAGTGSVEQYF. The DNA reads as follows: TGTGCCAGCAGCTTGGCTGCGGGGACAGGATCGGTCGAGCAGTACTTC.